This T cell receptor (beta chain) was identified in a study of T cells in Graves' hyperthyroidism and ophthalmopathy. Study conclusions and caveats: A model of 13 V-J pairs discriminated ophthalmopathy from stable hyperthyroidism.

From RNA transcripts, TCR beta CDR3 regions were amplified. Primed by the HTBI set, a first-round RT-PCR was run on the TCR CDR3. TCRdb re-called the multiplex PCR reads through MiXCR, storing one row per CDR3 protein. The sample contains about 370,000 distinct CDR3 sequences, nearly 15% of which appear only once. This clonotype was seen many times. Its matching antigen is unknown. A Clinical Activity Score of at least 3, a NOSPECS grade of at least 4 and a duration under 3 months were recorded in the ophthalmopathy patients. Diagnoses used clinical symptoms, serum thyroxine and TRAb, thyroid ultrasound and orbital computed tomography. Losses at the gene ends were 6 bases for V and 5 bases for J; bases not matched to a gene: 9. The germline V gene encodes CDR1 MDHEN and CDR2 SYDVKM. CDR3 length equals 15 residues.

Sequenced sample: blood. This rearrangement joins TRBV28 to TRBJ1-1; 10 bases fit TRBD1. The receptor comes from a woman aged 60 to 75 with Graves' ophthalmopathy. The CDR3 region has the DNA TGTGCCAGCAGGTCGACAGGGGGCTCCGGGACTGAAGCTTTCTTT. This gives the protein CASRSTGGSGTEAFF.